A single sample is the source of the 8 T cell receptor beta chains below, sequenced in a study of vaccination and CD4 T cells after COVID-19. Treatment indicated: approximately 9-day PBMC culture with coronavirus spike peptide pools or control peptides (ViraFEST assay). For these TCRs, the target antigens are not known. Sequencing of the DNA from cultured CD4+ T cells was carried out with the Oncomine TCR Beta short-read assay. TCRdb reprocessed the PCR reads via MiXCR and lists one record per CDR3 protein. This table holds about 14,000 distinct CDR3 sequences, just over 55% found once. Sequenced sample: CD4+ T cells from blood, cultured in vitro. The receptors were gathered from a human donor who had recovered from COVID-19.

The CDR3 DNA is TGCAGTGCTAGTATCCCCCCTGGGAACACTGAAGCTTTCTTT. Translated: CSASIPPGNTEAFF. V is TRBV20-1 and J is TRBJ1-1; D is undetermined. The germline CDR1 and CDR2 sequences are DFQATT and SNEGSKA (reference sequence). The CDR3 is 14 amino acids. The V end was cut by 3 bases, the J end by 1 base, with 12 bases between.

The chain couples TRBV20-1 to TRBJ1-5; D remains unclear. The CDR3 totals 13 residues. Trimming took off 3 bases at V and 5 bases at J, with 11 bases between the two ends. Per the germline V gene, CDR1 is DFQATT and CDR2 is SNEGSKA (reference sequence). The CDR3 DNA is TGCAGTGCTAGCGAAGGGAGCGATCAGCCCCAGCATTTT. This sequence encodes CSASEGSDQPQHF.

This clonotype was observed a handful of times. V gene TRBV27 combines with J gene TRBJ2-2; perhaps TRBD2 as D (5 bases). This CDR3 region has 14 residues. V shed 6 bases and J shed 4 bases, with 12 bases lying between them. The V gene's germline CDR1 is MNHEY and CDR2 SMNVEV (reference sequence). The CDR3 is CASSRWRFTGELFF. The CDR3 region has the DNA TGTGCCAGCAGCCGATGGAGGTTCACCGGGGAGCTGTTTTTT.

This clonotype was detected only a few times. J is TRBJ2-5 and V is TRBV20-1; D might be TRBD2 (6 bases). V shed 3 bases and J shed 4 bases, with 15 bases lying between them. The CDR3 is 14 residues long. CDR1 DFQATT and CDR2 SNEGSKA come from the germline V gene (reference sequence). CDR3 protein: CSASRAGGGETQYF. DNA for the CDR3: TGCAGTGCTAGTCGAGCGGGTGGGGGAGAGACCCAGTACTTC.

CDR3 loop: CASNTGTYSGGYTF. The CDR3 nucleotides read TGTGCCAGCAATACCGGGACCTACAGTGGTGGCTACACCTTC. The chain has TRBV2 and TRBJ1-2, with a possible D match to TRBD1 (5 bases). CDR1 and CDR2 from the germline V gene are SNHLY and FYNNEI. This CDR3 contains 14 residues. Trimming pared 7 bases from V and 7 bases from J, leaving 19 bases between.

The chain carries TRBV6-1 and TRBJ1-5, with 7 bases fitting TRBD1. The trim removed 6 bases at V and 3 bases at J, leaving 2 bases unmatched. This CDR3 comprises 13 residues. CDR1 and CDR2 from the germline V gene are MNHNS and SASEGT. The CDR3, as DNA: TGTGCCAGCAGCGGGACAGACAATCAGCCCCAGCATTTT. Protein sequence: CASSGTDNQPQHF.

The rearrangement uses TRBV7-9 and TRBJ1-2; a weak D match, TRBD1 (6 bases). Germline CDR1 SEHNR, CDR2 FQNEAQ (reference sequence). The CDR3 loop spans 15 amino acids. The germline V and J ends were trimmed by 3 bases and 4 bases, with 15 bases remaining between them. Here the CDR3 reads CASSFTGSPLYGYTF. The CDR3 DNA follows: TGTGCCAGCAGCTTCACAGGGAGCCCCCTCTATGGCTACACCTTC.

The rearrangement uses TRBV20-1 and TRBJ2-3, with a weak D call TRBD2 (6 bases). The germline V gene has CDR1 DFQATT and CDR2 SNEGSKA (reference sequence). The V and J ends lost 5 bases and 4 bases respectively, with 13 bases between them. The CDR3 is 13 residues long. The DNA of the CDR3 is TGCAGTGCTTGGGTGACTAGGGCAGATACGCAGTATTTT. This sequence encodes CSAWVTRADTQYF.